This T cell receptor beta chain was found in a study of blood T cell repertoires in COVID-19. Study information: Samples taken during acute and convalescent COVID-19 were collected in the United States, Italy and Spain.

In the original processing: Estimation of nucleated cell counts relied on the amplification of reference gene primers. Here immunoSEQ multiplex PCR was the method, and the copy in TCRdb shows in-frame clones only, minus some. That table gives V, J and clone size, and the DNA gave D and trimming. The table records about 120,000 clones, 80% to 90% of them present only once. The V and J ends lost 2 bases and 1 base, in that order; junction bases with no gene match: 13. In germline, CDR1 is MNHEY, CDR2 SMNVEV (reference sequence). This CDR3 contains 18 residues. The rearrangement joins TRBV27 to TRBJ1-2; TRBD1 aligns across 7 bases. This clonotype was obtained from a human donor in a cohort sampled during active COVID-19. The sample taken for sequencing was peripheral blood. The CDR3 sequence is CASSLRTSKGAYNYGYTF. As DNA, the CDR3 is TGTGCCAGCAGTTTACGGACAAGCAAGGGGGCGTATAACTATGGCTACACCTTC.